This TCR beta chain emerged from a study of T cells in Graves' hyperthyroidism and ophthalmopathy. TCR beta CDR3 sequences were amplified from RNA transcripts. The HTBI primer set drove a first-round RT-PCR of the TCR CDR3. One entry per CDR3 protein, called by TCRdb with MiXCR from the multiplex PCR reads. This repertoire shows around 400,000 distinct CDR3 sequences, 20% to 25% found once; its top ten account for around 67%. Trimming removed 4 bases from V and 4 bases from J, with 11 bases in between. This CDR3 spans 14 amino acids. Germline V gene data show CDR1 as ENHRY and CDR2 as SYGVKD. This TCR came from a man over 45 with Graves' hyperthyroidism. V gene TRBV10-3 combines with J gene TRBJ2-1; D is possibly TRBD1 or TRBD2 (6 bases each). Sequenced sample: blood. Here the CDR3 reads CAISGGTPYNEQFF. Here the CDR3 DNA reads TGTGCCATCAGTGGCGGGACACCTTACAATGAGCAGTTCTTC.